This T cell receptor beta chain was profiled in a study of shared clonotypes between healthy human individuals. Study-level background: Donors were a couple of women and a few men aged 18 to 49.

The run depth of the assay was deep. Data came from immunoSEQ multiplex PCR; TCRdb stores just in-frame clones and leaves some out. The sample holds just over 2,000,000 clones; roughly 94% are singletons and the top ten take more than 0.1%. Comments on this clone: What it binds is unknown.

Study-wide results and caveats: Clonotype sharing among donors was thought likely to change with sequencing depth.

The CDR3 extends over 14 amino acids. Trimming removed 3 bases at V and 5 bases at J, with 11 bases between. Germline CDR1 MDHEN, CDR2 SYDVKM. The V and J genes are TRBV28 and TRBJ2-1, with a tentative D call TRBD2 (6 bases). Material for sequencing was naive CD4+ T cells sorted from blood. Described subset: CD45RA+ positively selected. The sequence came from a man between 18 and 35 years old in good health. DNA of the CDR3: TGTGCCAGCAGTTTTTGGCTAGCGAACAATGAGCAGTTCTTC. Translation gives CASSFWLANNEQFF. Based on the CDR3 plus reference TRBV28 and TRBJ2-1, the full variable domain is DVKVTQSSRYLVKRTGEKVFLECVQDMDHENMFWYRQDPGLGLRLIYFSYDVKMKEKGDIPEGYSVSREKKERFSLILESASTNQTSMYLCASSFWLANNEQFFGPGTRLTVL.